This TCR beta chain derives from a study of cytomegalovirus exposure and HLA in healthy donors. Study-wide points: For most TCR beta V segments, an earlier analysis put the productive rate at about 90% or about 30% of the time.

13 Jbeta primers and 60 Vbeta primers were used for the PCR. Profiling relied on immunoSEQ multiplex PCR, and the TCRdb table lists in-frame clones only, not all of them. The table includes roughly 120,000 clones, around four fifths detected once. A word on this clone: Its antigen remains unknown.

The length of the CDR3 is 14 residues. V was pared by 0 bases and J by 6 bases, with 11 bases between. Germline CDR1 and CDR2: LNHNV and YYDKDF (reference sequence). Sample: PBMCs. This receptor was taken from a human donor in good health. The genes are TRBV15 and TRBJ1-1; tentatively, D is TRBD1 (5 bases). CDR3 loop: CATSRDQGLSEAFF. The DNA for the CDR3 is TGTGCCACCAGCAGAGACCAGGGACTATCTGAAGCTTTCTTT.